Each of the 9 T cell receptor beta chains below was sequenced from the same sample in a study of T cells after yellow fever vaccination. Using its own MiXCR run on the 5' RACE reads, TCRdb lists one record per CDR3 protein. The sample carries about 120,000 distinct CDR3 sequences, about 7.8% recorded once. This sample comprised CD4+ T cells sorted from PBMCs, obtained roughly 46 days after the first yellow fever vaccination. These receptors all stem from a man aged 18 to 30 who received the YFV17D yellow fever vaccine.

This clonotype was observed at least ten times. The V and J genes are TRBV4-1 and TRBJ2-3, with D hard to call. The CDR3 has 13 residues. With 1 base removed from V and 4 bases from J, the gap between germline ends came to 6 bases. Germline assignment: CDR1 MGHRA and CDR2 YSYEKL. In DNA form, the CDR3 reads TGCGCCAGCAGCCAAGTCGGCTCAGATACGCAGTATTTT. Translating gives CASSQVGSDTQYF.

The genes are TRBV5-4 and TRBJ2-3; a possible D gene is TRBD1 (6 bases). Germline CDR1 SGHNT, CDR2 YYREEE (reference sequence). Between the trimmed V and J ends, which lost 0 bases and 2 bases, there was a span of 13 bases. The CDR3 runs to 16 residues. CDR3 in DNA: TGTGCCAGCAGCTTGGTGGTGGGGGCCACCACAGATACGCAGTATTTT. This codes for CASSLVVGATTDTQYF.

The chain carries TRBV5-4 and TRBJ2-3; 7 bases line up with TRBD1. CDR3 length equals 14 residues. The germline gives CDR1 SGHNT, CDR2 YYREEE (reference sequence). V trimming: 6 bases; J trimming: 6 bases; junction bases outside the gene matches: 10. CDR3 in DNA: TGTGCCAGCAAGGCAGGGGGTTACACCGATACGCAGTATTTT. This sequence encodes CASKAGGYTDTQYF. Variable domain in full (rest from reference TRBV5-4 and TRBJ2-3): ETGVTQSPTHLIKTRGQQVTLRCSSQSGHNTVSWYQQALGQGPQFIFQYYREEENGRGNFPPRFSGLQFPNYSSELNVNALELDDSALYLCASKAGGYTDTQYFGPGTRLTVL.

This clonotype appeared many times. The CDR3, as DNA: TGTGCCAGCAGACCTACAGGGATGAATCAGCCCCAGCATTTT. As protein: CASRPTGMNQPQHF. V and J are TRBV6-5 and TRBJ1-5; TRBD1 might be the D (6 bases). CDR3 size: 14 residues. The germline V gene has CDR1 MNHEY and CDR2 SVGAGI. V gave up 6 bases and J gave up 4 bases, with 13 bases separating them.

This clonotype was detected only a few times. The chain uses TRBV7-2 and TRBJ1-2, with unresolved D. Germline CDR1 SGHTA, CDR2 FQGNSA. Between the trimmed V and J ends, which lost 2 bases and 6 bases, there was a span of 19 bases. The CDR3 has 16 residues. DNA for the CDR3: TGTGCCAGCAGCTTACAGTGGCAAGACGGTCGGCATGGCTACACCTTC. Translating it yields CASSLQWQDGRHGYTF.

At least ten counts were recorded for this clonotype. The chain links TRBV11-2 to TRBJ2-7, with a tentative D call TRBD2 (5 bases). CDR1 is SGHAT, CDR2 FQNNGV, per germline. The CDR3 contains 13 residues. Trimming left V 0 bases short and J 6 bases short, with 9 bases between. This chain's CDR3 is CASSLDRGSEQYF. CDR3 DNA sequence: TGTGCCAGCAGCTTAGATAGAGGGTCCGAGCAGTACTTC.

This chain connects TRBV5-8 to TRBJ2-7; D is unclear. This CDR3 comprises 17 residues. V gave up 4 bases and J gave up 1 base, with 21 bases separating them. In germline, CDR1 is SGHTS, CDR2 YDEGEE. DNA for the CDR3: TGTGCCAGCAGCGGTTTCTCCCGCGAAAAAAATTCCTACGAGCAGTACGTC. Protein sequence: CASSGFSREKNSYEQYV.

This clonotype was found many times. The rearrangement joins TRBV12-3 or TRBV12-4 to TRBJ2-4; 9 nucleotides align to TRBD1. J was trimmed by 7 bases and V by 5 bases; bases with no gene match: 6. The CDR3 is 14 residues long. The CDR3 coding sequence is TGTGCCAGCAGTCTGCCACAGGGGGCTAACATTCAGTACTTC. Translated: CASSLPQGANIQYF.

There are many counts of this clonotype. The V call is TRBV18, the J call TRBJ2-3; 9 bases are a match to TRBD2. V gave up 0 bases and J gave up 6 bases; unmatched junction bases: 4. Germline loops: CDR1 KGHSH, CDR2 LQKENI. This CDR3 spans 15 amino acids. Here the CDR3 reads CASSPPSGGKDTQYF. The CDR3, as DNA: TGTGCCAGCTCACCACCTAGCGGGGGAAAGGATACGCAGTATTTT.